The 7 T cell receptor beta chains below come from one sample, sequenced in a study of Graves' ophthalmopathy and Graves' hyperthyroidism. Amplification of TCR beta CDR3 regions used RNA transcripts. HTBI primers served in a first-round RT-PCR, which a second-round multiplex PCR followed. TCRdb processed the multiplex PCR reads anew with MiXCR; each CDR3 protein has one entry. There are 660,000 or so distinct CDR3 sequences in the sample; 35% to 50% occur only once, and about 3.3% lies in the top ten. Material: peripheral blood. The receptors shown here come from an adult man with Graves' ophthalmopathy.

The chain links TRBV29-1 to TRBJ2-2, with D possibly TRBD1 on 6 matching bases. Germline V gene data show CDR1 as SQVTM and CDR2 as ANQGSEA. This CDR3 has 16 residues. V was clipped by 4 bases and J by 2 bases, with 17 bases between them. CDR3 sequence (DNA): TGCAGCGTTGTTGAATCCGGGACAAGTAACACCGGGGAGCTGTTTTTT. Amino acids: CSVVESGTSNTGELFF.

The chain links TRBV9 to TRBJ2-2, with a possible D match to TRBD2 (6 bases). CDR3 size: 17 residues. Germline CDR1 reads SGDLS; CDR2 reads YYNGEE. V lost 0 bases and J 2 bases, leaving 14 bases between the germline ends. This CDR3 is CASSVGPGLLNTGELFF. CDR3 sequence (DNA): TGTGCCAGCAGCGTAGGTCCGGGACTTCTAAACACCGGGGAGCTGTTTTTT.

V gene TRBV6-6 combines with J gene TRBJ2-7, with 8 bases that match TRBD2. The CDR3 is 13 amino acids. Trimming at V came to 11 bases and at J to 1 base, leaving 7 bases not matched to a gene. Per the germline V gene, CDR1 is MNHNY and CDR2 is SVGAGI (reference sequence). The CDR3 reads CAGRGGSSYEQYF. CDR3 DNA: TGTGCCGGCCGGGGGGGTTCGTCCTACGAGCAGTACTTC.

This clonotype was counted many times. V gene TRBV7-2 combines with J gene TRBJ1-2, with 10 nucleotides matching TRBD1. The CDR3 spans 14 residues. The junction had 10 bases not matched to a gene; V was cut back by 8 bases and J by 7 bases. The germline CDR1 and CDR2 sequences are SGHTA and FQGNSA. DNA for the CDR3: TGTGCCAGCGATTTACTGGGACAGGGGTTTGGCTACACCTTC. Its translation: CASDLLGQGFGYTF.

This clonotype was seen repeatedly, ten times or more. CDR3 sequence (DNA): TGCAGTGCTAGGGGGACGTTGAGCTCCTATAATTCACCCCTCCACTTT. Translating it yields CSARGTLSSYNSPLHF. The gene calls are TRBV20-1 and TRBJ1-6; TRBD1 might be the D (5 bases). This CDR3 has 16 amino acids. Germline V gene sequence: CDR1 DFQATT, CDR2 SNEGSKA (reference sequence). V gave up 3 bases and J gave up 0 bases, with 12 bases separating them.

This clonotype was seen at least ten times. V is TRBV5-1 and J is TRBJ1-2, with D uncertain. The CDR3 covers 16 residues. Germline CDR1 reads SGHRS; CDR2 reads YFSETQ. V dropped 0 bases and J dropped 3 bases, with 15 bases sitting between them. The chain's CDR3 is CASSLGVRLLDYGYTF. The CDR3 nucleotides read TGCGCCAGCAGCTTGGGGGTGCGGTTACTCGACTATGGCTACACCTTC.

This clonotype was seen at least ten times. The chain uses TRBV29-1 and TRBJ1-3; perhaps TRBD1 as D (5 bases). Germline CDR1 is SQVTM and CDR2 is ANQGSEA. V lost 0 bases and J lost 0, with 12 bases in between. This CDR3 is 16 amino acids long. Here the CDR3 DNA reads TGCAGCGTTGAAGATTATAGACAGAGCTCTGGAAACACCATATATTTT. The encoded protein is CSVEDYRQSSGNTIYF.